This T cell receptor (beta chain) was sequenced for a study of cytomegalovirus exposure and HLA in healthy donors. Primers included in the PCR were 60 Vbeta and 13 Jbeta primers. The method was immunoSEQ multiplex PCR; TCRdb's version includes in-frame clones alone and lacks a portion of them. The sample yields 150,000 to 200,000 clones, roughly 84% seen once. Germline values: CDR1 MDHEN, CDR2 SYDVKM. This CDR3 region has 13 residues. Trimming cost V 8 bases and J 1 base, with 11 bases left between them. The sequencing input was PBMCs. The sequence came from a woman aged 18-30 years in good health and CMV-seronegative. This rearrangement joins TRBV28 to TRBJ1-1, with a tentative D call TRBD1 (6 bases). This CDR3 is CASWDTGNTEAFF. As DNA, the CDR3 is TGTGCCAGCTGGGACACTGGGAACACTGAAGCTTTCTTT.